This TCR beta chain originates from a study of T cells in Graves' hyperthyroidism and ophthalmopathy. On the study more broadly: The blood sample was taken at first diagnosis, before treatment began.

This clonotype was detected many times. Its matching antigen is unknown. Germline-derived CDR1 and CDR2 are SGHAT and FQNNGV. V lost 3 bases to trimming and J lost 14 bases, with 13 bases between them. The CDR3 loop spans 12 amino acids. Using RNA transcripts as the source, TCR beta CDR3 regions were amplified. First-round RT-PCR targeting the TCR CDR3 was performed with the HTBI primer set. Using its own MiXCR run on the multiplex PCR reads, TCRdb lists one record per CDR3 protein. The table shows 450,000 to 500,000 distinct CDR3 sequences, with approximately 23% occurring only once. Investigators excluded patients with uncontrolled infection, other autoimmune disease, pregnancy or lactation. Overall study results and limits: Ophthalmopathy prediction by the model preceded onset by a median 6.5 months. Most thyroid clonotypes that were expanded above 0.001 also turned up in blood.

Material: blood. The origin of this receptor is an older woman with Graves' ophthalmopathy. V gene TRBV11-2 combines with J gene TRBJ2-2; D might be TRBD2 (5 bases). The CDR3 loop reads CASSFYETNLFF. The CDR3 DNA sequence: TGTGCCAGCAGCTTTTACGAGACTAACCTGTTTTTT. Full variable domain (rest looked up from reference TRBV11-2 and TRBJ2-2): EAGVAQSPRYKIIEKRQSVAFWCNPISGHATLYWYQQILGQGPKLLIQFQNNGVVDDSQLPKDRFSAERLKGVDSTLKIQPAKLEDSAVYLCASSFYETNLFFGEGSRLTVL.